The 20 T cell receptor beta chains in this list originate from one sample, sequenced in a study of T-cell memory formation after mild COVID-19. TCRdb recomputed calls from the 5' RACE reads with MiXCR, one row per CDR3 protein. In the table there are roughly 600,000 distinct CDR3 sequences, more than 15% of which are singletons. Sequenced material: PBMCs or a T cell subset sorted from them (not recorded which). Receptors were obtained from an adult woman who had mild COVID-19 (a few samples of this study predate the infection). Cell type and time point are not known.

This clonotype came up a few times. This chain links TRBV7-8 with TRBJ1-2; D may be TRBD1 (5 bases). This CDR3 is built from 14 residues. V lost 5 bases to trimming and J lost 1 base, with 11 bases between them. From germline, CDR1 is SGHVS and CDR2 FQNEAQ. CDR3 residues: CASSGGRHNYGYTF. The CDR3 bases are TGTGCCAGCAGCGGGGGACGGCATAACTATGGCTACACCTTC.

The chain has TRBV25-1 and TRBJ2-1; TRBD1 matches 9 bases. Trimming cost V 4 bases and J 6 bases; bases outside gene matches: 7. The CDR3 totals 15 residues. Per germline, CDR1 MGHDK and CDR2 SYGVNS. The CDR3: CASSGTGDLGNEQFF. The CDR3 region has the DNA TGTGCCAGCAGTGGGACAGGGGATTTGGGCAATGAGCAGTTCTTC.

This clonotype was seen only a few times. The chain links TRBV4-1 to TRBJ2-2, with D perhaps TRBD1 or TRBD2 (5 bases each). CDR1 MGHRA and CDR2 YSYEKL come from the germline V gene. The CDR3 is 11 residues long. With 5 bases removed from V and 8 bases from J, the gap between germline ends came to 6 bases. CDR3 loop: CASSGGGELFF. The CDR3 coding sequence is TGCGCCAGCAGCGGGGGTGGGGAGCTGTTTTTT.

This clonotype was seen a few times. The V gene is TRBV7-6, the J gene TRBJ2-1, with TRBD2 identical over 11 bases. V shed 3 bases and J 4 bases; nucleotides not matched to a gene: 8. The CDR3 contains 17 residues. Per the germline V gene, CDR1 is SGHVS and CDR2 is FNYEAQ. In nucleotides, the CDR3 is TGTGCCAGCAGCTTTACTACTAGCGGGAGCCCATACAATGAGCAGTTCTTC. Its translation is CASSFTTSGSPYNEQFF.

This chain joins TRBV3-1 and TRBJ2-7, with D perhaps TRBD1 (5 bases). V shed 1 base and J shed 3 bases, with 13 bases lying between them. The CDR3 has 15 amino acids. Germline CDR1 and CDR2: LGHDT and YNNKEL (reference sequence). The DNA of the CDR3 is TGTGCCAGCAGCCAAGGTCCAGGGTCAAACTACGAGCAGTACTTC. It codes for CASSQGPGSNYEQYF.

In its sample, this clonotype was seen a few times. The CDR3 DNA is TGTGCCAGCAGTTTTGGGCCAGGGCGGCACCAGAGCTACACCTTC. The encoded protein is CASSFGPGRHQSYTF. The gene calls are TRBV12-3 or TRBV12-4 and TRBJ1-2; D possibly corresponds to TRBD1 (5 bases). The V gene lost 3 bases and the J gene lost 9 bases, with 20 bases spanning the gap. The CDR3 spans 15 residues.

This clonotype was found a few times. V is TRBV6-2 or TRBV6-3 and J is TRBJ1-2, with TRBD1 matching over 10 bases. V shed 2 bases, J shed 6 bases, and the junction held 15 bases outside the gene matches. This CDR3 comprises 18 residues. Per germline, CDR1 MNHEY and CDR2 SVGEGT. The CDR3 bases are TGTGCCAGCAGTTACGATGCGCTGCGTGGGACAGGGGAAAATGGCTACACCTTC. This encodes CASSYDALRGTGENGYTF.

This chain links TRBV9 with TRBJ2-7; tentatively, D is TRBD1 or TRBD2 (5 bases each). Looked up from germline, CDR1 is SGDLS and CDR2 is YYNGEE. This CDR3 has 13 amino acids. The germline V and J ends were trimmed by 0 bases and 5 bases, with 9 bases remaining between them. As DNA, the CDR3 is TGTGCCAGCAGCGTAGGAGGGGTCCACGAGCAGTACTTC. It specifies CASSVGGVHEQYF. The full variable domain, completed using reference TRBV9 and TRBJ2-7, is DSGVTQTPKHLITATGQRVTLRCSPRSGDLSVYWYQQSLDQGLQFLIQYYNGEERAKGNILERFSAQQFPDLHSELNLSSLELGDSALYFCASSVGGVHEQYFGPGTRLTVT.

CDR3 loop: CASSSPGGLGHNEQFF. The CDR3 nucleotides are TGTGCCAGCAGTTCCCCGGGTGGCCTCGGACACAATGAGCAGTTCTTC. This chain joins TRBV12-3 or TRBV12-4 and TRBJ2-1, with D uncertain. The V gene lost 4 bases and the J gene lost 5 bases, with 18 bases spanning the gap. This CDR3 has 16 amino acids.

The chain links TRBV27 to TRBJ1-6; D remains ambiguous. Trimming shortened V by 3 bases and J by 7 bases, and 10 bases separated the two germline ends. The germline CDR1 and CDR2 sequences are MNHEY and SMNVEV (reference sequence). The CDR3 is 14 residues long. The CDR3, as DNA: TGTGCCAGCAGTTTCGCCAGTAGGAATTCACCCCTCCACTTT. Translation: CASSFASRNSPLHF.

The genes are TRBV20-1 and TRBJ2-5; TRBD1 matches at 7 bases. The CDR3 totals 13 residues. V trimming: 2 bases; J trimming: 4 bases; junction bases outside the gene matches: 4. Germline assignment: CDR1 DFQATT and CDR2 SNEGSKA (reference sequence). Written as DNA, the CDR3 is TGCAGTGCTAGACCGACAGGGTTAGAGACCCAGTACTTC. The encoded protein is CSARPTGLETQYF.

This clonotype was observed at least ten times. The CDR3 sequence is CASSLRQRGARDTQYF. For the CDR3, the DNA is TGTGCCAGCAGCTTAAGGCAGCGGGGGGCTAGAGATACGCAGTATTTT. This sequence joins TRBV7-2 and TRBJ2-3; 9 bases fit TRBD2. The germline CDR1 and CDR2 sequences are SGHTA and FQGNSA. The CDR3 length is 16 residues. J lost 5 bases, V lost 2 bases, and 8 bases had no gene match.

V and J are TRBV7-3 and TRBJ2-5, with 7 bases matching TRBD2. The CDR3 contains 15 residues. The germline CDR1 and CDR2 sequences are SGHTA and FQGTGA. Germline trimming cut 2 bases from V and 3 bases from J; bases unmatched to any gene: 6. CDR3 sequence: CASSLGTTNKETQYF. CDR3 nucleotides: TGTGCCAGCAGCTTAGGGACTACTAACAAAGAGACCCAGTACTTC.

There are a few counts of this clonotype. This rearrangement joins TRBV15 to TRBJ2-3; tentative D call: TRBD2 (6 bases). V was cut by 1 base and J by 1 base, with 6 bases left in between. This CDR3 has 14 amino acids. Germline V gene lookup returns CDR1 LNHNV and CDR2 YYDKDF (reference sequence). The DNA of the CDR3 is TGTGCCACCAGCAGAGCGGGGGGCACAGATACGCAGTATTTT. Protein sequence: CATSRAGGTDTQYF.

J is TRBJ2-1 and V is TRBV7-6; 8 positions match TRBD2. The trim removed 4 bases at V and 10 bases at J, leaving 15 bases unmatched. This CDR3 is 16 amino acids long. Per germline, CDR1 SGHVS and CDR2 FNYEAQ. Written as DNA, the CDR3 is TGTGCCAGCAGCTCGAACCTACGGGGGGGACCCGAAGAGCAGTTCTTC. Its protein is CASSSNLRGGPEEQFF.

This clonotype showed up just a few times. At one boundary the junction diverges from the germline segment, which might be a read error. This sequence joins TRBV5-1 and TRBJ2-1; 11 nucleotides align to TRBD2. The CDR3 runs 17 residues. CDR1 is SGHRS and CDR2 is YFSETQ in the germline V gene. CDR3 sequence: CASSLPPTSGAYNEQFF. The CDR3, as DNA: TGCGCCAGCAGCTTGCCCCCGACTAGCGGGGCCTATAATGAGCAGTTCTTC. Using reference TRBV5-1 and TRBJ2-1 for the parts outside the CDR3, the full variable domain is KAGVTQTPRYLIKTRGQQVTLSCSPISGHRSVSWYQQTPGQGLQFLFEYFSETQRNKGNFPGRFSGRQFSNSRSEMNVSTLELGDSALYLCASSLPPTSGAYNEQFFGPGTRLTVL.

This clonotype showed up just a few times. For the CDR3, the DNA is TGCAGTGCTAGAGTGACAGGGGGGAACACTGAAGCTTTCTTT. Its protein is CSARVTGGNTEAFF. The gene calls are TRBV20-1 and TRBJ1-1, with TRBD1 matching over 9 bases. From germline, CDR1 is DFQATT and CDR2 SNEGSKA (reference sequence). J gave up 1 base and V 1 base, and 1 base lay outside the gene matches. This CDR3 region has 14 residues.

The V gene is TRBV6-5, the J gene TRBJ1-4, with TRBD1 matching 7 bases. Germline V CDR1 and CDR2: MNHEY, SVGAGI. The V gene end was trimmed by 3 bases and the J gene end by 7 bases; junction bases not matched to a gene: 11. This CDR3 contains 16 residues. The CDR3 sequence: CASSYRRQGGGEKLFF. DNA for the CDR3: TGTGCCAGCAGTTATCGTCGACAGGGAGGGGGTGAAAAACTGTTTTTT.

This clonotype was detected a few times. In nucleotides, the CDR3 is TGCGCCAGCAGCCAAGTCAGGGACAGGGGTCGAGAGACCCAGTACTTC. It translates to CASSQVRDRGRETQYF. The rearrangement links TRBV4-1 to TRBJ2-5; 10 bases align to TRBD1. The CDR3 runs to 16 residues. Germline V CDR1 and CDR2: MGHRA, YSYEKL. Trimming at V came to 1 base and at J to 4 bases, leaving 6 bases not matched to a gene.

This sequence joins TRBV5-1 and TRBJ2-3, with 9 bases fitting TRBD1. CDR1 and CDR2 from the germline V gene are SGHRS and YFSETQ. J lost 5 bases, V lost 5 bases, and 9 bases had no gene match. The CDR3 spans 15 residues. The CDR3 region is CASSEGQGLGDTQYF. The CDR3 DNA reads TGCGCCAGCAGTGAAGGACAGGGGCTTGGAGATACGCAGTATTTT.